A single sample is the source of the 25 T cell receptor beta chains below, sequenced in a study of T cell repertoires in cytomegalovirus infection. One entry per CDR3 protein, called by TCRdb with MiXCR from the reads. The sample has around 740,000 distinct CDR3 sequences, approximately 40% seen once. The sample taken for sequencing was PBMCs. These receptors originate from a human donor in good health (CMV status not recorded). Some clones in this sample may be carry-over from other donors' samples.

The CDR3 DNA is TGTGCCAGCTCACCGGACAGGGGGACGAATTCACCCCTCCACTTT. It translates to CASSPDRGTNSPLHF. The chain employs TRBV18 and TRBJ1-6; TRBD1 agrees at 10 bases. Trimming took 3 bases from V and 7 from J; bases not matched to a gene: 3. Germline-derived CDR1 and CDR2 are KGHSH and LQKENI. This CDR3 region has 15 residues.

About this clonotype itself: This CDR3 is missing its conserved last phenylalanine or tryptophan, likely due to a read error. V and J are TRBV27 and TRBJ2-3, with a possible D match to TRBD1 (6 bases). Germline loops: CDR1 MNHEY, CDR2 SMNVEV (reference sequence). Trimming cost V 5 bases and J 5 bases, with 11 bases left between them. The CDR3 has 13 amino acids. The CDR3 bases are TGTGCCAGCAGTCCTGGACAGATAGATACGCAGTATTTG. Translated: CASSPGQIDTQYL.

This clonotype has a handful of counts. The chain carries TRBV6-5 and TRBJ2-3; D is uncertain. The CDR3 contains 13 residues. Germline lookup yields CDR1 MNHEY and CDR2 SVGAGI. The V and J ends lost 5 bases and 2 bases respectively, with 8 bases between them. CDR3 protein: CASSGRPTDTQYF. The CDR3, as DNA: TGTGCCAGCAGTGGCAGACCCACAGATACGCAGTATTTT.

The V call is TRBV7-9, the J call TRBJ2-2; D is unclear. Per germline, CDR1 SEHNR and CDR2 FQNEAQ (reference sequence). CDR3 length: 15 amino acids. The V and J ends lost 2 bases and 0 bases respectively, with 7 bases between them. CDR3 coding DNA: TGTGCCAGCAGCTTACACAGCTCGAACACCGGGGAGCTGTTTTTT. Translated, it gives CASSLHSSNTGELFF.

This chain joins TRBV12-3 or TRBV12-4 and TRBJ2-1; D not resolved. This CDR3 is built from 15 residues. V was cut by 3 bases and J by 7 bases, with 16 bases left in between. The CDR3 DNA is TGTGCCAGCAGTTTGGACCCGAGGAAAGCGAATGAGCAGTTCTTC. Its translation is CASSLDPRKANEQFF.

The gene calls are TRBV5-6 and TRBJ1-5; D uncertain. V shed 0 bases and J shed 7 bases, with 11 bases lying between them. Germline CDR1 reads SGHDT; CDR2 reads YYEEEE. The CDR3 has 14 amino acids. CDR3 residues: CASSLGGVYQPQHF. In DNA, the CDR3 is TGTGCCAGCAGCTTGGGGGGTGTATACCAGCCCCAGCATTTT. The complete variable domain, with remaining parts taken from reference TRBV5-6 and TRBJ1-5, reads DAGVTQSPTHLIKTRGQQVTLRCSPKSGHDTVSWYQQALGQGPQFIFQYYEEEERQRGNFPDRFSGHQFPNYSSELNVNALLLGDSALYLCASSLGGVYQPQHFGDGTRLSIL.

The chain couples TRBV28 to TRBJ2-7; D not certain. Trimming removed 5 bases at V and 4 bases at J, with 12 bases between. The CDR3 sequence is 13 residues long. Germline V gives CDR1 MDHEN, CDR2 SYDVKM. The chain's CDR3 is CASSPRGRYEQYF. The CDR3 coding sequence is TGTGCCAGCAGTCCCAGAGGCCGGTACGAGCAGTACTTC. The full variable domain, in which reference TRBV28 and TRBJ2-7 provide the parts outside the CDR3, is DVKVTQSSRYLVKRTGEKVFLECVQDMDHENMFWYRQDPGLGLRLIYFSYDVKMKEKGDIPEGYSVSREKKERFSLILESASTNQTSMYLCASSPRGRYEQYFGPGTRLTVT.

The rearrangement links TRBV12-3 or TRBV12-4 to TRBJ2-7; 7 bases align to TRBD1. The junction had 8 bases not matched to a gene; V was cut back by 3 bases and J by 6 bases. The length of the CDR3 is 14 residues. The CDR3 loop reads CASSFRQGLREQYF. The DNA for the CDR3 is TGTGCCAGCAGTTTTCGACAGGGTCTCCGCGAGCAGTACTTC.

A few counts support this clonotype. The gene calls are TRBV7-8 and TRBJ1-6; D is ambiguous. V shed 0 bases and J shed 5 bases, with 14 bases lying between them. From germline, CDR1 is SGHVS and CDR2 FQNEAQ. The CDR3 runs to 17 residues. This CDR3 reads CASSLALGPANNSPLHF. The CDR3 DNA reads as TGTGCCAGCAGCTTAGCACTCGGCCCGGCCAATAATTCACCCCTCCACTTT. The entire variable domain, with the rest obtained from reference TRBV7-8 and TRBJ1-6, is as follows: GAGVSQSPRYKVAKRGQDVALRCDPISGHVSLFWYQQALGQGPEFLTYFQNEAQLDKSGLPSDRFFAERPEGSVSTLKIQRTQQEDSAVYLCASSLALGPANNSPLHFGNGTRLTVT.

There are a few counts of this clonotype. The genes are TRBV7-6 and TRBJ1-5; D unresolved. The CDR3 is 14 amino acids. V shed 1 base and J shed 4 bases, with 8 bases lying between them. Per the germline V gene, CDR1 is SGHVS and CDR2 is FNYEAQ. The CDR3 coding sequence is TGTGCCAGCAGCTTAGACGTTGGGAATCAGCCCCAGCATTTT. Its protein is CASSLDVGNQPQHF.

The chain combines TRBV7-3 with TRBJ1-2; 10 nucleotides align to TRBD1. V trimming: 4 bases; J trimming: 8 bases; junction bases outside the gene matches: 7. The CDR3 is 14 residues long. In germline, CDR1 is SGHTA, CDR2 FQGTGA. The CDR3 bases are TGTGCCAGCAGCTCAGGGGACAGGGGTCGCGGCTACACCTTC. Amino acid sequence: CASSSGDRGRGYTF.

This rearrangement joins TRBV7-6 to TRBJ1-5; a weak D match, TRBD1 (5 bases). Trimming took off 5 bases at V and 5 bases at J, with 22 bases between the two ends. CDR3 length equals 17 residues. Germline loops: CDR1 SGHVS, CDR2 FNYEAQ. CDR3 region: CASSPRGALGSDQPQHF. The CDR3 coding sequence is TGTGCCAGCAGCCCAAGAGGGGCCCTAGGGAGTGATCAGCCCCAGCATTTT.

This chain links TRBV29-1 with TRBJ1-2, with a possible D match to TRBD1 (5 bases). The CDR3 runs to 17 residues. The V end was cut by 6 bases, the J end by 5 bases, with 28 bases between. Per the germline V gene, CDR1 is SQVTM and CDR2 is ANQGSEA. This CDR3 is CSVNLGGLAGEKYGYTF. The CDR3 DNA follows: TGCAGCGTAAACCTTGGGGGTCTGGCCGGGGAGAAGTATGGCTACACCTTC.

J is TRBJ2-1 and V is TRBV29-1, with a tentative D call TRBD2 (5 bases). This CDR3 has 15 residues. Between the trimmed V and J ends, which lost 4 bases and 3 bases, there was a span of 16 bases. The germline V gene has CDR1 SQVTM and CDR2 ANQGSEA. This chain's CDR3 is CSVVTGSFNYNEQFF. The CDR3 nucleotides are TGCAGCGTTGTGACGGGGAGCTTCAACTACAATGAGCAGTTCTTC.

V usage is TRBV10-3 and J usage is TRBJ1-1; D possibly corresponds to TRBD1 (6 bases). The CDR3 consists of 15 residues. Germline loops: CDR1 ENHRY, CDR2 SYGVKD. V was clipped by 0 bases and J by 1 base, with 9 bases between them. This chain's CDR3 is CAISESEGGNTEAFF. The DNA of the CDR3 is TGTGCCATCAGTGAGTCTGAAGGGGGGAACACTGAAGCTTTCTTT.

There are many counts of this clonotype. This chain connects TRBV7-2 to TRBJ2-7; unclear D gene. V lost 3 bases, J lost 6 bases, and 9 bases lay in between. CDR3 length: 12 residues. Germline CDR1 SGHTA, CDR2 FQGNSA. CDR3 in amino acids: CASSLAFSEQYF. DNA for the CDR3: TGTGCCAGCAGCTTGGCTTTTTCCGAGCAGTACTTC.

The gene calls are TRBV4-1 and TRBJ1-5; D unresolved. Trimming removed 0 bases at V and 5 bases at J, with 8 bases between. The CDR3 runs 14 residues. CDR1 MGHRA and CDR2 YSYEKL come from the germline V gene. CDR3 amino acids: CASSQETADQPQHF. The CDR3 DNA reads TGCGCCAGCAGCCAAGAGACGGCGGATCAGCCCCAGCATTTT.

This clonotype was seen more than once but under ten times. The CDR3 loop is CASSAGSSPSGRHYEQYF. DNA of the CDR3: TGTGCCAGCAGTGCGGGGAGCTCACCTAGCGGGAGGCACTACGAGCAGTACTTC. The chain employs TRBV28 and TRBJ2-7, with 11 bases fitting TRBD2. The CDR3 is made up of 18 amino acids. Germline V gene sequence: CDR1 MDHEN, CDR2 SYDVKM. V lost 5 bases, J lost 3 bases, and 15 bases stayed unmatched. Full variable domain (rest looked up from reference TRBV28 and TRBJ2-7): DVKVTQSSRYLVKRTGEKVFLECVQDMDHENMFWYRQDPGLGLRLIYFSYDVKMKEKGDIPEGYSVSREKKERFSLILESASTNQTSMYLCASSAGSSPSGRHYEQYFGPGTRLTVT.

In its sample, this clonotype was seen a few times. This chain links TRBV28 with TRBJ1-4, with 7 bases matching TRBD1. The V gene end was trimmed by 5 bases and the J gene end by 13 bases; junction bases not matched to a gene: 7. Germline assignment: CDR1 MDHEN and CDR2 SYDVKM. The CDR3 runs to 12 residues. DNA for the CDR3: TGTGCCAGCAGTCCTCGACAGGGAGGACTGTTTTTT. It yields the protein CASSPRQGGLFF.

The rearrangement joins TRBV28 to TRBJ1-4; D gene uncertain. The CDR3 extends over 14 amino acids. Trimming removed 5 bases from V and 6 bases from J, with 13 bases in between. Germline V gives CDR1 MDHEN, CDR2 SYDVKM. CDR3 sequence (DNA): TGTGCCAGCAGTGCGTCGGGCCCTTATGAAAAACTGTTTTTT. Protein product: CASSASGPYEKLFF.

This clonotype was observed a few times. Written as DNA, the CDR3 is TGTGCCAGCAGTTACTCGAAAGGGAGGAATCAGCCCCAGCATTTT. Amino acids: CASSYSKGRNQPQHF. The chain employs TRBV6-2 or TRBV6-3 and TRBJ1-5; D is unclear. Between the trimmed V and J ends, which lost 0 bases and 4 bases, there was a span of 10 bases. Germline CDR1 MNHEY, CDR2 SVGEGT. CDR3 length equals 15 residues.

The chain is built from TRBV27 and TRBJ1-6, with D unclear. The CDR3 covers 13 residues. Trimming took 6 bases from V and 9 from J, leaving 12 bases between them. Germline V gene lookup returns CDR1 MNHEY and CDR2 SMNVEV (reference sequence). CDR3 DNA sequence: TGTGCCAGCAGCGGCGTTCGGAGTTCACCCCTCCACTTT. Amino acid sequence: CASSGVRSSPLHF.

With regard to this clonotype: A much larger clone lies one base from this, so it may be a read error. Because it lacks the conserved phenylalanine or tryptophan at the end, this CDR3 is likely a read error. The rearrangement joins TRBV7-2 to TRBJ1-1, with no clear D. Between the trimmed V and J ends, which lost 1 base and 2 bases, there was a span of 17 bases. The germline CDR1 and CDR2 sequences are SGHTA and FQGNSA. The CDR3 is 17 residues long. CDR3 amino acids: CASSLVPPRAGNTEAFC. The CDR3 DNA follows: TGTGCCAGCAGCTTAGTCCCCCCGAGGGCGGGTAACACTGAAGCTTTCTGT.

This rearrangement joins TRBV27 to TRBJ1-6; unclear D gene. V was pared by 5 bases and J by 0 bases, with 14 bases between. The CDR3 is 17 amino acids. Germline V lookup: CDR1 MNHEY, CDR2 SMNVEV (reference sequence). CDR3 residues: CASSPGRKSSYNSPLHF. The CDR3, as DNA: TGTGCCAGCAGTCCAGGAAGGAAAAGCTCCTATAATTCACCCCTCCACTTT.

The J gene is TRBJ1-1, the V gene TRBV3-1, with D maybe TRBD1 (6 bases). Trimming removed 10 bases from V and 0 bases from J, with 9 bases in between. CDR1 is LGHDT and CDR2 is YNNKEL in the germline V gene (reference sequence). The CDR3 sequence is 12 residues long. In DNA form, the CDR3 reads TGTGCCACCGGGACATTGAACACTGAAGCTTTCTTT. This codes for CATGTLNTEAFF.